The entry below describes one T cell receptor beta chain. A few counts support this clone. It lacks a known antigen. No much larger clonotype is one base removed from it; base qualities were not supplied. The time point label here, explained by the study, means: baseline before oral tofacitinib. Lesional scalp punch biopsies and peripheral blood were obtained from alopecia areata patients. After PBMCs were isolated by density centrifugation and stained for CD3, CD4 and CD8, a FACSAria was used to sort CD4+ and CD8+ T cells. The data originate from a study of CD8+ T cells in alopecia areata (dated by TCRdb to 2016 to 2018). About the study as a whole: The treated patients, all with moderate-to-severe alopecia areata, were enrolled in an open-label pilot trial of oral tofacitinib given at 5 to 10 mg twice daily. Human TCRbeta sequencing covered scalp tissue and sorted CD4+ and CD8+ peripheral blood T cells from patchy and totalis/universalis alopecia areata patients and healthy controls. RNA was extracted with the PAXgene miRNA kit for fixed scalp, the miRNeasy kit for PBMCs, and the RNeasy kit for mouse skin. The study used high-throughput TCRbeta sequencing to examine T cell clonal expansion in alopecia areata, in both the C3H/HeJ mouse model and human patients. Patients received tofacitinib for 6 to 18 months and were then followed off drug for 6 months to check for delayed response and recurrence. Scalp clonality was compared among normal scalp (n=4), patchy alopecia areata scalp (n=8), and alopecia totalis/universalis scalp (n=8). Tofacitinib-treated patients had biopsies at baseline and at 4 and 24 weeks of treatment, with a later scalp biopsy in several patients. Amplification of TCRbeta CDR3 regions was done by immunoSEQ multiplex PCR using 35 Vbeta forward primers and 13 Jbeta reverse primers.

Points the paper makes about the study in general: Unlike mouse skin, where gammadelta T cells dominate, normal human skin contains resident alphabeta T cells that get sequenced too, which complicates analysis of the scalp TCR repertoire. Higher clonality and more expanded CD8+ clones were observed in lesional scalp than in normal scalp, particularly in alopecia totalis/universalis, a finding suggestive of antigenic drive. Shared TCR sequences between patients were less evident than in mice, which may be partly attributable to HLA diversity in the patient population.

Library preparation was by the immunoSEQ multiplex PCR assay. RNA was extracted from all samples and reverse transcribed into cDNA, which served as template for TCR sequencing. SuperScript III was used to make first-strand cDNA, primed with a 2:1 mix of oligo-dT and random hexamers. A synthetic immune receptor repertoire was used to assess amplification bias, and residual bias was removed computationally. The study's own analysis went as follows. Raw reads were preprocessed for error removal, and CDR3 was defined according to IMGT conventions as running from the conserved cysteine to phenylalanine. To get clonality, Shannon entropy was normalized by log2 of the number of productive unique TCRs and the result was subtracted from 1. Scalp TCRbeta sequences were cross-referenced with sorted blood CD4 and CD8 repertoires so that the CD4 or CD8 identity of scalp clones could be inferred. Drawn from immuneACCESS, this table holds only the in-frame rearrangements with V and J called that TCRdb kept. Clones are partly lost; checked studies trace under half to an unresolved V gene and leave the rest unexplained. V and J calls and clone size are those listed in that table; D and trimming were worked out from the DNA. Here the sample has some 180,000 clones; about 63% occur a single time. The top ten clonotypes cover around 1.8% of the sample.

The sequences come from CD4+ T cells sorted from blood, collected at week 0. The clonotype originates from a human donor with alopecia areata.

The bases are TGCGCCAGCAGCTCACCCGGTGGGACAGTGAACTCTGGGGCCAACGTCCTGACTTTC. Its protein reads: CASSSPGGTVNSGANVLTF. In this chain, TRBV5-1 is recombined with TRBJ2-6, with 7 bases in between that match TRBD1. Including the terminal cysteine and phenylalanine, the CDR3 comprises 19 residues. CDR3 DNA only is kept here, 57 bases in frame from base 1. From V the trimming removes 3 bases and from J it removes 0 bases, while the gene matches leave 12 bases of the junction unaccounted for. CDR1 and CDR2, looked up from the germline V gene, are SGHRS and YFSETQ.